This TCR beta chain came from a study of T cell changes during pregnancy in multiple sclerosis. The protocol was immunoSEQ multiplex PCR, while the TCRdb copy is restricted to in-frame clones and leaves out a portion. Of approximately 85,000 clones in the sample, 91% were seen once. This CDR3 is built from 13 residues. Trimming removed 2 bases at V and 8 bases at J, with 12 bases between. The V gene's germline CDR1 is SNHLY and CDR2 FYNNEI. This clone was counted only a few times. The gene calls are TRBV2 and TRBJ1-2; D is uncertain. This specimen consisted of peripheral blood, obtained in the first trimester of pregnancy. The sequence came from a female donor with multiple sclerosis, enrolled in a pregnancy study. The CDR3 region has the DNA TGTGCCAGCAGTGAAATCCTCCCGCAGGGCTACACCTTC. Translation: CASSEILPQGYTF.